One sample yielded the 32 T cell receptor beta chains listed below, sequenced in a study of CD8 T cells in Susac syndrome. Reverse transcription of about 0.45 to 1 ug RNA was performed with random hexamers. MiXCR, applied by TCRdb to the immunoSEQ multiplex PCR reads, yields one record per CDR3 protein. The sample yields hundreds of thousands of distinct CDR3 sequences, about 94% seen once. Sequenced: CD4+ T cells from PBMCs. The receptors stem from a human donor with Susac syndrome.

This sequence joins TRBV6-5 and TRBJ2-1, with 8 bases matching TRBD2. V gave up 0 bases and J gave up 6 bases; unmatched junction bases: 10. Germline assignment: CDR1 MNHEY and CDR2 SVGAGI. The CDR3 loop spans 17 amino acids. The CDR3 sequence: CASSYSNPRGASNEQFF. The CDR3 nucleotides read TGTGCCAGCAGTTACTCGAATCCGCGGGGGGCGTCCAATGAGCAGTTCTTC.

In its sample, this clonotype was seen once. The chain is built from TRBV20-1 and TRBJ2-7, with D perhaps matching TRBD1 or TRBD2 (5 bases each). The CDR3 has 12 residues. Trimming removed 3 bases at V and 7 bases at J, with 13 bases between. Germline CDR1 reads DFQATT; CDR2 reads SNEGSKA (reference sequence). The CDR3 DNA reads TGCAGTGCTAGTTTGGGACCGGGGGAGCAGTACTTC. Encoded protein: CSASLGPGEQYF.

V and J are TRBV6-2 or TRBV6-3 and TRBJ2-2, with 7 nucleotides matching TRBD2. This CDR3 contains 15 residues. The ends lost 4 bases at V and 5 bases at J; junction bases unmatched: 7. Germline V lookup: CDR1 MNHEY, CDR2 SVGEGT. The CDR3 sequence is CASSFWTSRTGELFF. CDR3 in DNA: TGTGCCAGCAGTTTCTGGACTAGTCGAACCGGGGAGCTGTTTTTT.

This clonotype was counted a single time. V is TRBV7-2 and J is TRBJ2-3; 12 nucleotides align to TRBD2. Unmatched junction bases numbered 2, after V lost 0 bases and J lost 4 bases. The CDR3 totals 16 residues. Per germline, CDR1 SGHTA and CDR2 FQGNSA. Here the CDR3 reads CASSLALAGGADTQYF. CDR3 nucleotide sequence: TGTGCCAGCAGCTTAGCACTAGCGGGGGGAGCAGATACGCAGTATTTT.

The chain is built from TRBV6-5 and TRBJ1-2; 7 bases align to TRBD1. Germline lookup yields CDR1 MNHEY and CDR2 SVGAGI. This CDR3 is 13 amino acids long. V dropped 6 bases and J dropped 5; count of bases not matched to a gene: 6. The CDR3 region is CASRLGQIYGYTF. The DNA for the CDR3 is TGTGCCAGCAGATTGGGACAGATTTATGGCTACACCTTC.

In this sample, this clonotype turned up once. The gene calls are TRBV9 and TRBJ2-1; tentative D call: TRBD1 (5 bases). CDR1 is SGDLS and CDR2 is YYNGEE in the germline V gene. With 3 bases removed from V and 9 bases from J, the gap between germline ends came to 19 bases. The CDR3 runs to 15 residues. For the CDR3, the DNA is TGTGCCAGCAGCGACAGGCTCACGCCAGGTACTGAGCAGTTCTTC. Encoded protein: CASSDRLTPGTEQFF. Full variable domain (rest looked up from reference TRBV9 and TRBJ2-1): DSGVTQTPKHLITATGQRVTLRCSPRSGDLSVYWYQQSLDQGLQFLIQYYNGEERAKGNILERFSAQQFPDLHSELNLSSLELGDSALYFCASSDRLTPGTEQFFGPGTRLTVL.

The chain links TRBV28 to TRBJ1-5, with a weak D call TRBD1 (5 bases). There are 15 residues in the CDR3. The germline V gene has CDR1 MDHEN and CDR2 SYDVKM. With 8 bases removed from V and 6 bases from J, the gap between germline ends came to 20 bases. In DNA, the CDR3 is TGTGCCAGCTCTTCCGGGACCCCCGCAAGTCAGCCCCAGCATTTT. Protein product: CASSSGTPASQPQHF.

This chain joins TRBV12-3 or TRBV12-4 and TRBJ1-5, with 7 bases fitting TRBD1. V trimming: 6 bases; J trimming: 6 bases; junction bases outside the gene matches: 8. The CDR3 has 14 amino acids. CDR3 nucleotide sequence: TGTGCCAGCAGATTTGACAGGGCAAGTCAGCCCCAGCATTTT. Translated, it gives CASRFDRASQPQHF.

This chain links TRBV12-3 or TRBV12-4 with TRBJ2-2; D may be TRBD1 or TRBD2 (5 bases each). The CDR3 has 15 amino acids. Trimming took 3 bases from V and 5 from J, leaving 13 bases between them. CDR3 sequence (DNA): TGTGCCAGCAGTTTCCGGCAGGGACGGACCGGGGAGCTGTTTTTT. It encodes CASSFRQGRTGELFF.

The gene calls are TRBV18 and TRBJ2-6; D gene ambiguous. V gave up 3 bases and J gave up 4 bases, with 7 bases separating them. The CDR3 runs 14 residues. Per germline, CDR1 KGHSH and CDR2 LQKENI. The CDR3 sequence is CASSPVGGANVLTF. CDR3 in DNA: TGTGCCAGCTCACCGGTAGGGGGGGCCAACGTCCTGACTTTC. The full variable domain, completed using reference TRBV18 and TRBJ2-6, is NAGVMQNPRHLVRRRGQEARLRCSPMKGHSHVYWYRQLPEEGLKFMVYLQKENIIDESGMPKERFSAEFPKEGPSILRIQQVVRGDSAAYFCASSPVGGANVLTFGAGSRLTVL.

The chain carries TRBV12-5 and TRBJ2-7; D unresolved. V was trimmed by 2 bases and J by 3 bases, leaving 5 bases between them. This CDR3 is built from 12 residues. The germline V gene encodes CDR1 LGHNT and CDR2 FRNRAP. CDR3 sequence: CASGLTDYEQYF. In DNA, the CDR3 is TGTGCTAGTGGTTTGACCGACTACGAGCAGTACTTC. Based on the CDR3 plus reference TRBV12-5 and TRBJ2-7, the full variable domain is DARVTQTPRHKVTEMGQEVTMRCQPILGHNTVFWYRQTMMQGLELLAYFRNRAPLDDSGMPKDRFSAEMPDATLATLKIQPSEPRDSAVYFCASGLTDYEQYFGPGTRLTVT.

The chain links TRBV11-2 to TRBJ1-1, with D perhaps TRBD1 (5 bases). This CDR3 spans 14 amino acids. Germline V gene lookup returns CDR1 SGHAT and CDR2 FQNNGV. Trimming took off 6 bases at V and 0 bases at J, with 11 bases between the two ends. The DNA of the CDR3 is TGTGCCAGCAGGCAAGGGGCACTGAACACTGAAGCTTTCTTT. This codes for CASRQGALNTEAFF.

V gene TRBV20-1 combines with J gene TRBJ2-4, with 12 bases identical to TRBD2. The CDR3 consists of 13 residues. The V gene end was trimmed by 4 bases and the J gene end by 9 bases; junction bases not matched to a gene: 4. Germline V gives CDR1 DFQATT, CDR2 SNEGSKA (reference sequence). The CDR3 DNA sequence: TGCAGTGCTAACGAACTAGCGGGGGGCATTCAGTACTTC. It yields the protein CSANELAGGIQYF.

The chain links TRBV5-6 to TRBJ1-2; TRBD1 matches at 9 bases. The CDR3 totals 14 residues. The germline V gene has CDR1 SGHDT and CDR2 YYEEEE. Trimming took 0 bases from V and 8 from J; bases not matched to a gene: 5. The DNA of the CDR3 is TGTGCCAGCAGCTTGGAGGGACAGGGATGGGGCTACACCTTC. It translates to CASSLEGQGWGYTF.

The CDR3 protein is CASSAGQGDSPLHF. CDR3 DNA sequence: TGTGCCAGCAGCGCCGGACAGGGGGATTCACCCCTCCACTTT. The V gene is TRBV9, the J gene TRBJ1-6; TRBD1 matches at 10 bases. Germline CDR1 and CDR2: SGDLS and YYNGEE. The CDR3 totals 14 residues. The ends lost 3 bases at V and 8 bases at J; junction bases unmatched: 2.

This chain uses TRBV18 with TRBJ2-5, with D tentatively TRBD2 (7 bases). Germline CDR1 reads KGHSH; CDR2 reads LQKENI. V was pared by 3 bases and J by 5 bases, with 19 bases between. This CDR3 has 16 amino acids. This chain's CDR3 is CASSPLTGRVEETQYF. CDR3 nucleotide sequence: TGTGCCAGCTCACCCTTAACAGGGAGGGTCGAGGAGACCCAGTACTTC.

The chain links TRBV4-2 to TRBJ2-2, with 7 bases identical to TRBD2. The V gene's germline CDR1 is LGHNA and CDR2 YNFKEQ. This CDR3 contains 16 residues. The junction had 4 bases not matched to a gene; V was cut back by 1 base and J by 2 bases. The CDR3 here is CASSQGGGGNTGELFF. The CDR3, as DNA: TGTGCCAGCAGCCAAGGGGGGGGAGGTAACACCGGGGAGCTGTTTTTT.

The chain has TRBV9 and TRBJ1-1; D remains ambiguous. V dropped 0 bases and J dropped 1 base, with 7 bases sitting between them. The CDR3 runs to 14 residues. Germline loops: CDR1 SGDLS, CDR2 YYNGEE. This chain's CDR3 is CASSVEQENTEAFF. The CDR3 region has the DNA TGTGCCAGCAGCGTAGAGCAGGAGAACACTGAAGCTTTCTTT.

The chain uses TRBV7-2 and TRBJ1-2; no firm D call. The CDR3 length is 14 residues. Trimming took 4 bases from V and 1 from J, leaving 10 bases between them. Germline V gene lookup returns CDR1 SGHTA and CDR2 FQGNSA. In nucleotides, the CDR3 is TGTGCCAGCAGCTCCCCCCAGAGTAACTATGGCTACACCTTC. Protein product: CASSSPQSNYGYTF.

This chain links TRBV19 with TRBJ1-5, with 10 nucleotides matching TRBD1. The length of the CDR3 is 16 residues. V was pared by 3 bases and J by 5 bases, with 7 bases of the junction left unmatched. Germline V gives CDR1 LNHDA, CDR2 SQIVND (reference sequence). This chain's CDR3 is CASSIRTGGGHQPQHF. The CDR3 DNA follows: TGTGCCAGTAGTATCCGGACAGGGGGAGGGCATCAGCCCCAGCATTTT.

This sequence joins TRBV5-4 and TRBJ2-1; 8 bases fit TRBD1. V dropped 4 bases and J dropped 5; count of bases not matched to a gene: 2. Germline V gene sequence: CDR1 SGHNT, CDR2 YYREEE (reference sequence). The CDR3 is made up of 13 amino acids. DNA of the CDR3: TGTGCCAGCAGCAAGGGACAGGACAATGAGCAGTTCTTC. This codes for CASSKGQDNEQFF.

This clonotype has only one observation. The rearrangement uses TRBV9 and TRBJ1-3; D uncertain. The CDR3 sequence is 13 residues long. V lost 4 bases to trimming and J lost 4 bases, with 9 bases between them. Germline-derived CDR1 and CDR2 are SGDLS and YYNGEE. In nucleotides, the CDR3 is TGTGCCAGCAGCCAAGGTCCAGGAAACACCATATATTTT. Translating it yields CASSQGPGNTIYF.

The rearrangement uses TRBV10-3 and TRBJ1-2, with no clear D. The V and J ends lost 4 bases and 2 bases respectively, with 8 bases between them. Germline assignment: CDR1 ENHRY and CDR2 SYGVKD. CDR3 length: 13 amino acids. CDR3 sequence (DNA): TGTGCCATCAGTGCGGCTGGGAACTATGGCTACACCTTC. Amino acid sequence: CAISAAGNYGYTF.

V usage is TRBV24-1 and J usage is TRBJ2-5; perhaps TRBD2 as D (6 bases). This CDR3 comprises 15 residues. The V and J ends lost 9 bases and 0 bases respectively, with 16 bases between them. CDR1 is KGHDR, CDR2 SFDVKD, per germline. The CDR3 nucleotides read TGTGCCACCTCCCAGGGCGGGACCTACCAAGAGACCCAGTACTTC. This sequence encodes CATSQGGTYQETQYF.

V gene TRBV29-1 combines with J gene TRBJ2-1; tentative D call: TRBD1 (5 bases). Trimming took off 2 bases at V and 8 bases at J, with 16 bases between the two ends. Germline lookup yields CDR1 SQVTM and CDR2 ANQGSEA. The CDR3 contains 14 residues. CDR3 in amino acids: CSVETRQPRDEQFF. As DNA, the CDR3 is TGCAGCGTTGAAACGCGACAGCCTCGCGATGAGCAGTTCTTC.

V gene TRBV5-1 combines with J gene TRBJ1-5; 9 bases line up with TRBD1. Germline assignment: CDR1 SGHRS and CDR2 YFSETQ. With 0 bases clipped from V and 3 bases from J, the junction kept 7 bases outside the gene matches. CDR3 size: 17 residues. CDR3 sequence (DNA): TGCGCCAGCAGCTTGGGGGGACAGGGCGGGATCAATCAGCCCCAGCATTTT. Protein: CASSLGGQGGINQPQHF.

The chain joins TRBV11-2 to TRBJ1-1; D is possibly TRBD1 (5 bases). The CDR3 consists of 14 residues. Germline CDR1 reads SGHAT; CDR2 reads FQNNGV. Trimming removed 5 bases at V and 5 bases at J, with 15 bases between. CDR3 sequence: CASSVLRAGTEAFF. CDR3 in DNA: TGTGCCAGCAGCGTCCTCAGGGCGGGGACTGAAGCTTTCTTT.

The chain is built from TRBV12-3 or TRBV12-4 and TRBJ2-5; no reliable D call. This CDR3 has 11 residues. Trimming pared 3 bases from V and 5 bases from J, leaving 4 bases between. The CDR3 bases are TGTGCCAGCAGTTTTATGGAGACCCAGTACTTC. It codes for CASSFMETQYF.

The rearrangement links TRBV29-1 to TRBJ1-4; no clear D gene. Germline V lookup: CDR1 SQVTM, CDR2 ANQGSEA. Trimming took 3 bases from V and 5 from J, leaving 4 bases between them. The CDR3 is 11 residues long. CDR3 in amino acids: CSVDENEKLFF. The CDR3 DNA is TGCAGCGTTGATGAGAATGAAAAACTGTTTTTT.

This chain connects TRBV12-5 to TRBJ2-2; TRBD1 aligns across 11 bases. Germline CDR1 and CDR2: LGHNT and FRNRAP. The CDR3 consists of 15 residues. Trimming removed 0 bases from V and 6 bases from J; junction bases left unmatched: 0. The CDR3 region has the DNA TGTGCTAGTGGTTTGGTGGGACAGGGGGCCGGGGAGCTGTTTTTT. Protein product: CASGLVGQGAGELFF.

This chain uses TRBV20-1 with TRBJ2-5, with D tentatively TRBD1 (5 bases). Germline-derived CDR1 and CDR2 are DFQATT and SNEGSKA (reference sequence). V dropped 6 bases and J dropped 5 bases, with 16 bases sitting between them. The CDR3 spans 13 residues. The CDR3 reads CSAPTEFGETQYF. CDR3 DNA sequence: TGCAGTGCACCGACAGAATTTGGGGAGACCCAGTACTTC.

CDR3 in amino acids: CASSAPKGRNTEAFF. For the CDR3, the DNA is TGTGCCAGCAGCGCCCCTAAAGGGAGGAACACTGAAGCTTTCTTT. The genes are TRBV7-6 and TRBJ1-1; no firm D call. Trimming stripped 5 bases from V and 1 base from J, with 14 bases between. Per germline, CDR1 SGHVS and CDR2 FNYEAQ. CDR3 length equals 15 residues.